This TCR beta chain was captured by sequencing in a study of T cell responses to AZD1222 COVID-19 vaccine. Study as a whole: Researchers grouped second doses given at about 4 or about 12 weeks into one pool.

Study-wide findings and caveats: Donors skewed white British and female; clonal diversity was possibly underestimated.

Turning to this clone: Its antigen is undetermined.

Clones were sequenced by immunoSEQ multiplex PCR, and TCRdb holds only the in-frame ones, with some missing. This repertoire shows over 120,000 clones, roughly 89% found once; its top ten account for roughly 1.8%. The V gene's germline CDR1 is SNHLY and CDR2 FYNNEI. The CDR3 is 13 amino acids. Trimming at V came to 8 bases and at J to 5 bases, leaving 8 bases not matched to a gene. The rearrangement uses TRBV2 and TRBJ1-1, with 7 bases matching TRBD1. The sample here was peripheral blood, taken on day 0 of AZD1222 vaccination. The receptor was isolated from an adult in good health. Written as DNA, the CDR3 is TGTGCCAGCGAGGAGGGGGCAGGAACTGAAGCTTTCTTT. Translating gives CASEEGAGTEAFF. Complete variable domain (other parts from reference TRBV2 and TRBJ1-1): EPEVTQTPSHQVTQMGQEVILRCVPISNHLYFYWYRQILGQKVEFLVSFYNNEISEKSEIFDDQFSVERPDGSNFTLKIRSTKLEDSAMYFCASEEGAGTEAFFGQGTRLTVV.